A selection of T cell receptor beta chains follows, all from one sample in a study of T cells after yellow fever vaccination. Each CDR3 protein is one row after TCRdb ran MiXCR on the 5' RACE reads. The table lists 200,000 to 300,000 distinct CDR3 sequences, roughly 3.7% of them singletons. The sample in question was PBMCs, obtained 15 days after the yellow fever booster vaccination. The source of these receptors is a man aged 18 to 30 who received the YFV17D yellow fever vaccine. CDR3s include the opening cysteine and the closing phenylalanine or tryptophan. A D gene is named only where the DNA matches it firmly. Size tells how often a clone was seen (once, few, many) or the class of an expanded clone, and some rows leave it out.

D	V	size	J	CDR3	DNA
-	TRBV6-5	few	TRBJ1-2	CASSYSQVLNYGYTF	TGTGCCAGCAGTTACTCGCAGGTTCTTAACTATGGCTACACCTTC
-	TRBV5-1	few	TRBJ2-1	CASSLTENEQFF	TGCGCCAGCAGCTTGACCGAGAATGAGCAGTTCTTC
-	TRBV29-1	many	TRBJ1-1	CSVEWTRLSTEAFF	TGCAGCGTTGAATGGACACGGTTGTCCACTGAAGCTTTCTTT
-	TRBV7-9	many	TRBJ1-1	CASSLQGEGTEAFF	TGTGCCAGCAGCTTGCAGGGAGAGGGGACTGAAGCTTTCTTT
TRBD2	TRBV30	many	TRBJ2-5	CACLIAGAPQETQYF	TGTGCCTGTCTTATAGCGGGGGCCCCACAAGAGACCCAGTACTTC
-	TRBV4-3	many	TRBJ2-1	CASSQVTGTENNEQFF	TGCGCCAGCAGCCAAGTCACCGGGACCGAGAATAATGAGCAGTTCTTC
TRBD1	TRBV12-3/TRBV12-4	many	TRBJ1-1	CASSLLWDRGNTEAFF	TGTGCCAGCAGTCTGCTCTGGGACAGGGGTAACACTGAAGCTTTCTTT
-	TRBV23-1	-	TRBJ2-6	CASSQATVTVGANVLTF	TGCGCCAGCAGTCAAGCGACGGTGACAGTCGGGGCCAACGTCCTGACTTTC
TRBD2	TRBV7-3	many	TRBJ2-1	CASSPGTRSEQFF	TGTGCCAGCAGCCCCGGGACTAGGAGTGAGCAGTTCTTC
-	TRBV1	many	TRBJ2-4	CTSSSRTSGGPCNIQYF	TGCACCAGCAGCTCTCGGACTAGCGGGGGGCCCTGCAACATTCAGTACTTC
TRBD1	TRBV6-1	many	TRBJ2-1	CASGGLGQGSYNEQFF	TGTGCCAGCGGAGGCCTCGGACAGGGTTCCTACAATGAGCAGTTCTTC
TRBD1	TRBV30	-	TRBJ1-2	CAWTARTGENGYTF	TGTGCCTGGACAGCCCGGACAGGGGAAAATGGCTACACCTTC
-	TRBV12-3/TRBV12-4	many	TRBJ2-7	CASSLQTGYEQYF	TGTGCCAGCAGTCTCCAGACAGGCTACGAGCAGTACTTC
TRBD2	TRBV2	many	TRBJ2-3	CASRPLAGTDTQYF	TGTGCCAGCAGACCACTAGCGGGCACAGATACGCAGTATTTT